The clone carrying this T cell receptor beta chain was found once. Its specificity is not known. The data were obtained in a study of T cell responses to AZD1222 COVID-19 vaccine. Looked up from germline, CDR1 is MDHEN and CDR2 is SYDVKM. This CDR3 contains 14 residues. Unmatched junction bases numbered 6, after V lost 6 bases and J lost 5 bases. Study-wide results and limits: Among spike-specific TCRs, nearly half reportedly target unmutated variant regions. Clonal diversity may have been underestimated in mostly white British donors.

TCRdb's copy holds only in-frame clones and misses some; the assay was immunoSEQ multiplex PCR. The sample contains about 200,000 clones, approximately 92% of which appear only once. The source is an adult in good health. The chain carries TRBV28 and TRBJ1-5; 8 positions agree with TRBD1. Sequencing used peripheral blood, obtained on day 0 of AZD1222 vaccination. The chain's CDR3 is CASRGQASYQPQHF. DNA of the CDR3: TGTGCCAGCAGGGGACAGGCCAGCTATCAGCCCCAGCATTTT.